Below, 16 T cell receptor beta chains from the same sample are listed, as sequenced in a study of blood T cell repertoires in COVID-19. Only in-frame clones appear in the TCRdb table, and some are missing; sequencing was by immunoSEQ multiplex PCR. The sample lists some 140,000 clones; about 80% were seen once. The sample was peripheral blood. These receptors all stem from a human donor in a cohort sampled during active COVID-19.

The chain carries TRBV10-2 and TRBJ1-1; TRBD1 matches at 8 bases. CDR3 length: 14 amino acids. V trimming: 2 bases; J trimming: 6 bases; junction bases outside the gene matches: 5. Germline CDR1 WSHSY, CDR2 SAAADI. CDR3 DNA sequence: TGCGCCAGCAGTGAGCAGGGGGCGACTTCTGAAGCTTTCTTT. This encodes CASSEQGATSEAFF.

The rearrangement links TRBV5-6 to TRBJ1-4; 7 nucleotides match TRBD1. The trim removed 2 bases at V and 5 bases at J, leaving 6 bases unmatched. The CDR3 runs 15 residues. The germline CDR1 and CDR2 sequences are SGHDT and YYEEEE. Here the CDR3 DNA reads TGTGCCAGCAGCTTTATGCCAGGGGGGAATGAAAAACTGTTTTTT. It is translated as CASSFMPGGNEKLFF.

The chain links TRBV5-1 to TRBJ1-1; possibly TRBD1 for D (6 bases). Deletions cut 5 bases from V and 2 bases from J, with 7 bases between. This CDR3 region has 12 residues. Per the germline V gene, CDR1 is SGHRS and CDR2 is YFSETQ. CDR3 protein: CASRDSNTEAFF. CDR3 sequence (DNA): TGCGCCAGCAGGGACAGCAACACTGAAGCTTTCTTT.

The chain recombines TRBV5-1 with TRBJ1-2; D might be TRBD1 (5 bases). Deletions cut 3 bases from V and 4 bases from J, with 19 bases between. CDR1 is SGHRS and CDR2 is YFSETQ in the germline V gene. The CDR3 extends over 16 amino acids. The CDR3 DNA is TGCGCCAGCAGCTCAGGACATGCGGCCTCTGGCTATGGCTACACCTTC. Translating gives CASSSGHAASGYGYTF. Based on the CDR3 plus reference TRBV5-1 and TRBJ1-2, the full variable domain is KAGVTQTPRYLIKTRGQQVTLSCSPISGHRSVSWYQQTPGQGLQFLFEYFSETQRNKGNFPGRFSGRQFSNSRSEMNVSTLELGDSALYLCASSSGHAASGYGYTFGSGTRLTVV.

The chain combines TRBV9 with TRBJ2-1; 7 bases align to TRBD2. Germline V CDR1 and CDR2: SGDLS, YYNGEE. The CDR3 consists of 16 residues. V gave up 4 bases and J gave up 8 bases; unmatched junction bases: 15. This CDR3 is CASSPRSAGVGYEQFF. CDR3 coding DNA: TGTGCCAGCAGCCCCCGGTCGGCGGGGGTGGGGTATGAGCAGTTCTTC.

The chain combines TRBV4-1 with TRBJ1-1; TRBD1 aligns across 8 bases. Trimming removed 1 base from V and 4 bases from J; junction bases left unmatched: 11. CDR1 is MGHRA, CDR2 YSYEKL, per germline. This CDR3 is 17 amino acids long. This chain's CDR3 is CASSQGWFRGLGTEAFF. The CDR3 DNA reads as TGCGCCAGCAGCCAAGGTTGGTTCAGGGGGCTCGGCACTGAAGCTTTCTTT.

J is TRBJ2-1 and V is TRBV28, with 10 nucleotides matching TRBD1. This CDR3 spans 16 amino acids. Germline assignment: CDR1 MDHEN and CDR2 SYDVKM. V lost 6 bases, J lost 0 bases, and 5 bases stayed unmatched. CDR3 sequence: CASRMTGGFSYNEQFF. The CDR3 DNA reads as TGTGCCAGCAGGATGACAGGGGGCTTCTCCTACAATGAGCAGTTCTTC.

CDR3 sequence (DNA): TGTGCCAGTAGTATTATGGGCCGGGGTGGCTACACCTTC. Translation gives CASSIMGRGGYTF. This rearrangement joins TRBV19 to TRBJ1-2; D is unresolved. This CDR3 comprises 13 residues. The germline V and J ends were trimmed by 3 bases and 7 bases, with 12 bases remaining between them. Germline loops: CDR1 LNHDA, CDR2 SQIVND (reference sequence).

In the case of this clone: At the DNA level, this CDR3 is encoded by other sequences in the same sample as well. The chain is built from TRBV7-9 and TRBJ2-2; 9 bases line up with TRBD2. The V segment lost 5 bases and the J segment 2 bases; nucleotides outside the gene matches: 12. This CDR3 is 18 amino acids long. The germline CDR1 and CDR2 sequences are SEHNR and FQNEAQ (reference sequence). CDR3 region: CASSRAGGGALNTGELFF. The DNA for the CDR3 is TGTGCCAGCAGCCGCGCCGGCGGGGGGGCCTTAAACACCGGGGAGCTGTTTTTT.

The chain has TRBV7-2 and TRBJ1-6; no clear D. The germline V gene has CDR1 SGHTA and CDR2 FQGNSA. Trimming took off 8 bases at V and 10 bases at J, with 12 bases between the two ends. The CDR3 sequence is 12 residues long. Written as DNA, the CDR3 is TGTGCCAGCCGCCGGGAGGAGTCACCCCTCCACTTT. It specifies CASRREESPLHF. Complete variable domain (other parts from reference TRBV7-2 and TRBJ1-6): GAGVSQSPSNKVTEKGKDVELRCDPISGHTALYWYRQSLGQGLEFLIYFQGNSAPDKSGLPSDRFSAERTGGSVSTLTIQRTQQEDSAVYLCASRREESPLHFGNGTRLTVT.

Many counts were recorded for this clone. The V gene is TRBV19, the J gene TRBJ1-5, with D uncertain. V was clipped by 4 bases and J by 0 bases, with 10 bases between them. Germline lookup yields CDR1 LNHDA and CDR2 SQIVND (reference sequence). This CDR3 is built from 15 residues. The CDR3 region is CASSRSQNSNQPQHF. The CDR3 DNA sequence: TGTGCCAGTAGTAGGTCGCAGAATAGCAATCAGCCCCAGCATTTT.

The J gene is TRBJ2-1, the V gene TRBV9, with D possibly being TRBD1 (5 bases). CDR3 length equals 14 residues. Trimming took 4 bases from V and 8 from J, leaving 16 bases between them. Germline V CDR1 and CDR2: SGDLS, YYNGEE. This chain's CDR3 is CASSPSGLQDEQFF. The CDR3 nucleotides are TGTGCCAGCAGCCCCAGTGGTTTACAGGATGAGCAGTTCTTC.

The chain recombines TRBV7-9 with TRBJ2-5; D remains unclear. The CDR3 consists of 14 residues. Germline V gene lookup returns CDR1 SEHNR and CDR2 FQNEAQ (reference sequence). V lost 7 bases and J lost 2, with 14 bases in between. The CDR3 reads CASTNPGQQETQYF. In DNA, the CDR3 is TGTGCCAGCACCAACCCGGGTCAGCAAGAGACCCAGTACTTC.

This chain connects TRBV2 to TRBJ2-1, with 11 bases identical to TRBD1. The CDR3 loop spans 17 amino acids. Trimming at V came to 3 bases and at J to 7 bases, leaving 11 bases not matched to a gene. CDR1 and CDR2 from the germline V gene are SNHLY and FYNNEI. The CDR3 DNA reads TGTGCCAGCAGTGATCCAGGACAGGGGGCGGGTTCAAATGAGCAGTTCTTC. Protein product: CASSDPGQGAGSNEQFF.

The chain carries TRBV10-1 and TRBJ2-3; 7 bases align to TRBD1. The CDR3 sequence is 14 residues long. The germline gives CDR1 WNHNN, CDR2 SYGVQD (reference sequence). V shed 5 bases and J 2 bases; nucleotides not matched to a gene: 4. As DNA, the CDR3 is TGCGCCAGCAGTCGGGACAGATTCACAGATACGCAGTATTTT. This translates into CASSRDRFTDTQYF.

The chain is built from TRBV7-2 and TRBJ1-5, with D perhaps matching TRBD1 (6 bases). The CDR3 consists of 16 residues. The V end lost 2 bases, the J end lost 0 bases, and 11 bases lay between the germline ends. CDR1 and CDR2 (germline): SGHTA, FQGNSA. The CDR3 here is CASSLQGYYSNQPQHF. The CDR3 region has the DNA TGTGCCAGCAGCTTACAGGGGTACTATAGCAATCAGCCCCAGCATTTT. The complete variable domain, with remaining parts taken from reference TRBV7-2 and TRBJ1-5, reads GAGVSQSPSNKVTEKGKDVELRCDPISGHTALYWYRQSLGQGLEFLIYFQGNSAPDKSGLPSDRFSAERTGGSVSTLTIQRTQQEDSAVYLCASSLQGYYSNQPQHFGDGTRLSIL.